This T cell receptor beta chain was obtained from a study of cytomegalovirus exposure and HLA in healthy donors. General observations from the study: The authors considered a cluster of highly shared sequence variants likely to be a sequencing artifact.

PCR was performed using 60 Vbeta and 13 Jbeta primers. Assay used: immunoSEQ multiplex PCR; TCRdb lists only in-frame clones, some missing. The sample yields 190,000 or so clones, approximately 80% seen once. As concerns this clone: Its antigen is unknown.

This CDR3 is built from 14 residues. V trimming: 6 bases; J trimming: 4 bases; junction bases outside the gene matches: 4. CDR1 and CDR2 from the germline V gene are MNHEY and SVGAGI. This clonotype was sampled from a boy aged 2 to 9 in good health and CMV-seronegative. The chain uses TRBV6-5 and TRBJ1-4; 8 positions match TRBD1. The source material was PBMCs. CDR3 nucleotide sequence: TGTGCCAGCAGCTCGGGACAGGTTAATGAAAAACTGTTTTTT. Protein sequence: CASSSGQVNEKLFF.